This TCR beta chain was recovered during a study of cytomegalovirus exposure and HLA in healthy donors. It was with 60 Vbeta and 13 Jbeta primers that the PCR ran. Clones were sequenced by immunoSEQ multiplex PCR, and TCRdb holds only the in-frame ones, with some missing. The sample has over 110,000 clones; 82% are singletons. A note on this clone: Its specificity is unknown.

Study-wide results and limits: Reported performance of the classifier showed diagnosis of cytomegalovirus status with high specificity and sensitivity.

V was trimmed by 7 bases and J by 2 bases, leaving 9 bases between them. The CDR3 length is 12 residues. From germline, CDR1 is MDHEN and CDR2 SYDVKM. This receptor was obtained from a male donor in good health and CMV-seronegative. This chain joins TRBV28 and TRBJ2-7; the D gene is possibly TRBD2 (5 bases). Material: PBMCs. The CDR3 sequence: CASTAAPYEQYF. The CDR3 DNA reads as TGTGCCAGCACAGCGGCCCCCTACGAGCAGTACTTC.